The next 20 T cell receptor beta chains were all read from a single sample in a study of blood T cells in healthy people across ages. Next came a second PCR, run for roughly 6 to 11 cycles, which used a sample-barcoded 5' primer along with a J-beta primer mix. TCRdb re-analysed the 5' RACE reads in MiXCR, keeping a single row per CDR3 protein. The sample lists approximately 600,000 distinct CDR3 sequences, approximately 59% seen once, with roughly 34% in the top ten. Source material: blood. All receptors derive from a man in his 60s in good health.

The chain is built from TRBV12-5 and TRBJ2-5, with D possibly TRBD2 on 6 matching bases. Germline CDR1 and CDR2: LGHNT and FRNRAP. CDR3 length: 13 residues. Trimming left V 8 bases short and J 0 bases short, with 10 bases between. CDR3 coding DNA: TGTGCTAGTTCGGGAGCTAACCAAGAGACCCAGTACTTC. Translation: CASSGANQETQYF.

The genes are TRBV5-6 and TRBJ2-7; 13 bases are a match to TRBD2. Unmatched junction bases numbered 9, after V lost 2 bases and J lost 7 bases. CDR3 length: 16 residues. Germline lookup yields CDR1 SGHDT and CDR2 YYEEEE. The CDR3 DNA reads TGTGCCAGCAGCTTCTTGACTAGCGGGGGGCCTCAGGAGCAGTACTTC. Translating gives CASSFLTSGGPQEQYF.

The J gene is TRBJ2-7, the V gene TRBV20-1; 10 bases fit TRBD2. The germline gives CDR1 DFQATT, CDR2 SNEGSKA (reference sequence). Trimming at V came to 3 bases and at J to 3 bases, leaving 2 bases not matched to a gene. The CDR3 is 13 amino acids. The DNA for the CDR3 is TGCAGTGCTAGCCGGACTAGCGGCTACGAGCAGTACTTC. Translation gives CSASRTSGYEQYF.

In its sample, this clonotype was seen a few times. The gene calls are TRBV12-3 or TRBV12-4 and TRBJ2-7, with 12 positions matching TRBD2. V lost 4 bases and J lost 10; bases outside the gene matches: 5. This CDR3 spans 13 amino acids. The CDR3 DNA reads TGTGCCAGCAGTTCCAGACTAGCGGGGGACCAGTACTTC. Encoded protein: CASSSRLAGDQYF.

V gene TRBV29-1 combines with J gene TRBJ2-2; D may be TRBD1 (6 bases). Looked up from germline, CDR1 is SQVTM and CDR2 is ANQGSEA. V shed 6 bases and J shed 5 bases, with 10 bases lying between them. The CDR3 sequence is 12 residues long. The CDR3 spells CSVPRGTGELFF. The CDR3 DNA is TGCAGCGTGCCCAGGGGTACCGGGGAGCTGTTTTTT.

This clonotype was seen only a few times. This rearrangement joins TRBV12-3 or TRBV12-4 to TRBJ2-3; D not resolved. The CDR3 has 13 amino acids. V was trimmed by 5 bases and J by 8 bases, leaving 14 bases between them. The CDR3 DNA sequence: TGTGCCAGCAGTCTAAAGGGTGGCGCTACGCAGTATTTT. Its protein is CASSLKGGATQYF.

This clonotype was observed a few times. V gene TRBV15 combines with J gene TRBJ2-3; D unresolved. With 3 bases removed from V and 7 bases from J, the gap between germline ends came to 14 bases. This CDR3 is built from 14 residues. Germline V lookup: CDR1 LNHNV, CDR2 YYDKDF (reference sequence). CDR3 nucleotides: TGTGCCACCAGCAGGACGGCGGTTTCGAATACGCAGTATTTT. Translation: CATSRTAVSNTQYF.

The CDR3: CASRFPEDSGANVLTF. Written as DNA, the CDR3 is TGTGCCAGCAGATTCCCGGAAGACTCTGGGGCCAACGTCCTGACTTTC. V and J are TRBV7-9 and TRBJ2-6; D is uncertain. The CDR3 is 16 amino acids. The V end lost 6 bases, the J end lost 0 bases, and 12 bases lay between the germline ends. Germline CDR1 SEHNR, CDR2 FQNEAQ (reference sequence).

The chain has TRBV6-4 and TRBJ1-2; a weak D match, TRBD1 (5 bases). CDR1 MRHNA and CDR2 SNTAGT come from the germline V gene. With 8 bases removed from V and 1 base from J, the gap between germline ends came to 11 bases. The CDR3 has 13 amino acids. This CDR3 reads CASAPGHNYGYTF. Written as DNA, the CDR3 is TGTGCCAGCGCTCCGGGGCATAACTATGGCTACACCTTC.

This clonotype showed up just a few times. The rearrangement uses TRBV12-3 or TRBV12-4 and TRBJ2-5; D uncertain. V was clipped by 3 bases and J by 4 bases, with 12 bases between them. The CDR3 contains 14 residues. The CDR3 region has the DNA TGTGCCAGCAGTTTTGGCAGCTCCCGAGAGACCCAGTACTTC. This translates into CASSFGSSRETQYF.

This clonotype was found a few times. The rearrangement links TRBV7-8 to TRBJ2-1; D call uncertain. Germline loops: CDR1 SGHVS, CDR2 FQNEAQ. CDR3 length: 14 residues. Trimming removed 5 bases at V and 9 bases at J, with 17 bases between. CDR3 in DNA: TGTGCCAGCAGCCCTCTAATGGCCCCGGGTGAGCAGTTCTTC. Protein product: CASSPLMAPGEQFF.

Remarks on this clonotype: Germline and junction disagree at one end, which may indicate a read error. This chain connects TRBV4-1 to TRBJ2-1, with 12 bases that match TRBD2. The V gene's germline CDR1 is MGHRA and CDR2 YSYEKL. The CDR3 is made up of 14 amino acids. The CDR3 loop reads CASTQLAGGREQFF. The CDR3 nucleotides read TGCGCCAGCACCCAACTAGCGGGGGGTCGGGAGCAGTTCTTC.

This chain uses TRBV5-1 with TRBJ2-1; TRBD2 matches 11 bases. CDR1 SGHRS and CDR2 YFSETQ come from the germline V gene. V lost 4 bases to trimming and J lost 6 bases; unmatched junction nucleotides: 3. This CDR3 contains 14 residues. The chain's CDR3 is CASSVGTSGNEQFF. CDR3 coding DNA: TGCGCCAGCAGCGTAGGGACTAGCGGCAATGAGCAGTTCTTC.

A few counts support this clonotype. The genes are TRBV11-2 and TRBJ1-5; D is perhaps TRBD1 (5 bases). Germline assignment: CDR1 SGHAT and CDR2 FQNNGV. V dropped 3 bases and J dropped 0 bases, with 12 bases sitting between them. The CDR3 is made up of 16 amino acids. CDR3 sequence: CASSLGRDISNQPQHF. DNA for the CDR3: TGTGCCAGCAGCTTGGGCAGGGATATTAGCAATCAGCCCCAGCATTTT.

The chain has TRBV6-6 and TRBJ1-5, with a tentative D call TRBD1 (6 bases). The CDR3 is made up of 14 amino acids. V was cut by 2 bases and J by 1 base, with 6 bases left in between. Germline V lookup: CDR1 MNHNY, CDR2 SVGAGI (reference sequence). For the CDR3, the DNA is TGTGCCAGCAGTTACCAGGGGAGCAATCAGCCCCAGCATTTT. This codes for CASSYQGSNQPQHF.

In its sample, this clonotype was seen a few times. The J gene is TRBJ2-7, the V gene TRBV7-2; 7 nucleotides agree with TRBD2. Germline loops: CDR1 SGHTA, CDR2 FQGNSA. The V and J ends lost 3 bases and 0 bases, in that order; junction bases with no gene match: 8. The CDR3 loop spans 16 amino acids. CDR3 DNA sequence: TGTGCCAGCAGCTTCGGTCTCGGGGGGAGCTCCTACGAGCAGTACTTC. Translated: CASSFGLGGSSYEQYF.

This sequence joins TRBV7-2 and TRBJ2-7; either TRBD1 or TRBD2 may fit D (5 bases each). Deletions cut 5 bases from V and 0 bases from J, with 14 bases between. The CDR3 length is 15 residues. Germline values: CDR1 SGHTA, CDR2 FQGNSA. The DNA of the CDR3 is TGTGCCAGCAGCCAACAGTGGGGGAACTCCTACGAGCAGTACTTC. This translates into CASSQQWGNSYEQYF. The complete variable domain, with remaining parts taken from reference TRBV7-2 and TRBJ2-7, reads GAGVSQSPSNKVTEKGKDVELRCDPISGHTALYWYRQSLGQGLEFLIYFQGNSAPDKSGLPSDRFSAERTGGSVSTLTIQRTQQEDSAVYLCASSQQWGNSYEQYFGPGTRLTVT.

The rearrangement joins TRBV20-1 to TRBJ2-5; D unclear. CDR3 length equals 14 residues. Trimming took off 1 base at V and 1 base at J, with 10 bases between the two ends. Germline CDR1 and CDR2: DFQATT and SNEGSKA (reference sequence). Written as DNA, the CDR3 is TGCAGTGCTAGAGGGTCCAGTCTCCAAGAGACCCAGTACTTC. Protein sequence: CSARGSSLQETQYF.

This clonotype was seen a handful of times. The rearrangement joins TRBV4-1 to TRBJ1-2; TRBD1 agrees at 7 bases. Germline V lookup: CDR1 MGHRA, CDR2 YSYEKL. There are 15 residues in the CDR3. V was clipped by 3 bases and J by 4 bases; unmatched bases: 8. In nucleotides, the CDR3 is TGCGCCAGCAGCCAGGGACAGAGCGAGGGCTATGGCTACACCTTC. Translation: CASSQGQSEGYGYTF.

The genes are TRBV12-3 or TRBV12-4 and TRBJ2-1; 12 positions match TRBD2. V lost 4 bases, J lost 4 bases, and 5 bases stayed unmatched. The length of the CDR3 is 16 residues. CDR3 region: CASSSAGTSGYNEQFF. In DNA, the CDR3 is TGTGCCAGCAGTTCAGCCGGGACTAGCGGGTACAATGAGCAGTTCTTC.